The 6 T cell receptor beta chains listed next were all sequenced from one sample in a study of post-analysis software for immune sequencing data. Every TCR beta cDNA library bore unique molecular identifiers. TCRdb analysed the PCR reads with MiXCR anew, one entry per CDR3 protein. The sample holds 450,000 to 700,000 distinct CDR3 sequences, 44% seen once. Study-level results: In patients, about 5 TRBV segments were more frequent than in controls, with TRBV5-6, TRBV5-1 and TRBV20-1 among them.

Their specific antigens are unknown. Specimen: blood. The source of these receptors is a girl aged 5 to 17 with multiple sclerosis.

V is TRBV6-5 and J is TRBJ1-2; TRBD1 agrees at 9 bases. Per the germline V gene, CDR1 is MNHEY and CDR2 is SVGAGI. This CDR3 has 13 amino acids. The V and J ends lost 6 bases and 8 bases, in that order; junction bases with no gene match: 7. CDR3 in amino acids: CASSDTGGEGYTF. The CDR3 DNA reads as TGTGCCAGCAGCGACACAGGGGGCGAGGGCTACACCTTC.

The chain employs TRBV2 and TRBJ2-5; the match to TRBD1 covers 7 bases. The germline V gene has CDR1 SNHLY and CDR2 FYNNEI. After removal of 8 bases from V and 0 bases from J, the junction contained 0 bases not matched to a gene. The length of the CDR3 is 12 residues. The CDR3 loop is CASDRDQETQYF. The CDR3 nucleotides read TGTGCCAGCGACAGGGACCAAGAGACCCAGTACTTC.

This clonotype was picked up a small number of times. This chain uses TRBV25-1 with TRBJ1-2; D ambiguous. Trimming took off 3 bases at V and 4 bases at J, with 6 bases between the two ends. This CDR3 spans 12 amino acids. Per germline, CDR1 MGHDK and CDR2 SYGVNS. The CDR3 region is CASSDLAYGYTF. In DNA form, the CDR3 reads TGTGCCAGCAGTGACTTAGCCTATGGCTACACCTTC.

This chain uses TRBV3-1 with TRBJ2-4, with 8 bases matching TRBD1. Matching the DNA end better, TRBJ2-7 makes the J call doubtful. The CDR3 is made up of 15 amino acids. Germline lookup yields CDR1 LGHDT and CDR2 YNNKEL (reference sequence). CDR3 DNA: TGTGCCAGCAGCCAAGATTCAGGGGGCGTCTACGAGCAGTACTTC. This codes for CASSQDSGGVYEQYF.

The chain is built from TRBV29-1 and TRBJ2-7; D gene uncertain. Trimming shortened V by 7 bases and J by 7 bases, and 14 bases separated the two germline ends. This CDR3 has 11 residues. The germline V gene has CDR1 SQVTM and CDR2 ANQGSEA. CDR3 region: CSGLFVNEQYF. CDR3 bases: TGCAGCGGGCTTTTCGTCAATGAGCAGTACTTC.

The V call is TRBV20-1, the J call TRBJ1-5; tentative D call: TRBD1 (5 bases). The CDR3 length is 16 residues. V was trimmed by 1 base and J by 2 bases, leaving 15 bases between them. Germline loops: CDR1 DFQATT, CDR2 SNEGSKA (reference sequence). The CDR3 loop reads CSARVGHRGGNQPQHF. The DNA for the CDR3 is TGCAGTGCTAGAGTAGGCCACCGGGGGGGCAATCAGCCCCAGCATTTT.